This entry lists 20 T cell receptor beta chains sequenced from one sample in a study of control samples from healthy donors and cancer patients. The assay was immunoSEQ multiplex PCR, and TCRdb's table has in-frame clones only and misses some. The table shows some 25,000 clones, with approximately 78% occurring only once. Sequencing was carried out using PBMCs. The receptors come from a man aged 60-69 years with colorectal cancer.

The count of this clone is one. This chain links TRBV5-1 with TRBJ1-1; possible D gene TRBD1, 5 bases. The CDR3 is made up of 15 amino acids. Trimming took 3 bases from V and 1 from J, leaving 13 bases between them. Germline V gene data show CDR1 as SGHRS and CDR2 as YFSETQ. CDR3 region: CASSSLGTENTEAFF. The CDR3, as DNA: TGCGCCAGCAGCTCCCTTGGGACGGAGAACACTGAAGCTTTCTTT.

V is TRBV25-1 and J is TRBJ1-2, with 9 positions matching TRBD1. Germline V gene sequence: CDR1 MGHDK, CDR2 SYGVNS. The V segment lost 5 bases and the J segment 8 bases; nucleotides outside the gene matches: 9. The CDR3 consists of 14 residues. In DNA form, the CDR3 reads TGTGCCAGCAGTAAGGGAACAGGGGGCAGGGGCTACACCTTC. Protein: CASSKGTGGRGYTF.

The chain has TRBV9 and TRBJ1-6; no reliable D call. The germline gives CDR1 SGDLS, CDR2 YYNGEE. V was trimmed by 0 bases and J by 13 bases, leaving 26 bases between them. The CDR3 length is 18 residues. The CDR3 reads CASSVEAMLGGSISPLHF. The CDR3 DNA is TGTGCCAGCAGCGTAGAGGCGATGCTGGGCGGTTCAATTTCGCCCCTCCACTTT. Combining the CDR3 with reference TRBV9 and TRBJ1-6 gives the whole variable domain DSGVTQTPKHLITATGQRVTLRCSPRSGDLSVYWYQQSLDQGLQFLIQYYNGEERAKGNILERFSAQQFPDLHSELNLSSLELGDSALYFCASSVEAMLGGSISPLHFGNGTRLTVT.

The DNA for the CDR3 is TGTGCCAGCAGCACCAGAGGTTTTAGGAATGAGCAGTTCTTC. This encodes CASSTRGFRNEQFF. The chain is built from TRBV5-6 and TRBJ2-1, with no clear D. Germline V lookup: CDR1 SGHDT, CDR2 YYEEEE. The CDR3 loop spans 14 amino acids. Deletions cut 4 bases from V and 7 bases from J, with 15 bases between.

This chain joins TRBV5-1 and TRBJ2-2; D not resolved. V was shortened by 0 bases and J by 5 bases, with 11 bases between the two germline ends. Germline V gene lookup returns CDR1 SGHRS and CDR2 YFSETQ. The CDR3 length is 15 residues. The CDR3 spells CASSLESAGTGELFF. CDR3 coding DNA: TGCGCCAGCAGCTTGGAGTCAGCCGGAACCGGGGAGCTGTTTTTT.

The chain has TRBV18 and TRBJ2-1, with 8 bases that match TRBD2. CDR3 length: 14 residues. Germline assignment: CDR1 KGHSH and CDR2 LQKENI. The trim removed 4 bases at V and 6 bases at J, leaving 5 bases unmatched. As DNA, the CDR3 is TGTGCCAGCTCACAGCGGGGGCTTGGCAATGAGCAGTTCTTC. Protein sequence: CASSQRGLGNEQFF.

This chain joins TRBV4-1 and TRBJ2-1; 7 positions agree with TRBD2. Germline CDR1 reads MGHRA; CDR2 reads YSYEKL. CDR3 length: 15 residues. Trimming took 4 bases from V and 7 from J; bases not matched to a gene: 10. For the CDR3, the DNA is TGCGCCAGCAGCCCAGTGACCGGGAGGAGGAATGAGCAGTTCTTC. This sequence encodes CASSPVTGRRNEQFF.

V is TRBV11-2 and J is TRBJ2-7; TRBD2 might be the D (6 bases). This CDR3 contains 13 residues. CDR1 SGHAT and CDR2 FQNNGV come from the germline V gene. The V end lost 1 base, the J end lost 6 bases, and 10 bases lay between the germline ends. The CDR3 coding sequence is TGTGCCAGCAGCTTAGGCCAGGGAGGCGAGCAGTACGTC. This codes for CASSLGQGGEQYV.

The rearrangement joins TRBV6-5 to TRBJ1-6; D ambiguous. This CDR3 region has 14 residues. The germline V gene has CDR1 MNHEY and CDR2 SVGAGI. V lost 6 bases and J lost 8, with 14 bases in between. CDR3 sequence reads: CASRRHFGDSPLHF. The DNA of the CDR3 is TGTGCCAGCAGGCGTCATTTTGGGGATTCACCCCTCCACTTT.

This rearrangement joins TRBV7-8 to TRBJ2-1; a weak D match, TRBD1 (6 bases). In germline, CDR1 is SGHVS, CDR2 FQNEAQ. This CDR3 spans 14 amino acids. Trimming took off 5 bases at V and 5 bases at J, with 13 bases between the two ends. CDR3 sequence (DNA): TGTGCCAGCAGCCCTTATACAGGGCACAATGAGCAGTTCTTC. This codes for CASSPYTGHNEQFF.

The CDR3 DNA sequence: TGTGCCAGCCGAGAGGCATCACGGACTGAAGCTTTCTTT. Translation gives CASREASRTEAFF. The chain couples TRBV19 to TRBJ1-1, with unresolved D. V was clipped by 9 bases and J by 5 bases, with 16 bases between them. Germline CDR1 LNHDA, CDR2 SQIVND (reference sequence). CDR3 length equals 13 residues.

The CDR3 DNA is TGTGCCAGCAGCTTGGGGATTTACGGTGGCTACACCTTC. It is translated as CASSLGIYGGYTF. J is TRBJ1-2 and V is TRBV5-6; D not certain. V lost 0 bases and J 7 bases, leaving 10 bases between the germline ends. The CDR3 sequence is 13 residues long. Germline-derived CDR1 and CDR2 are SGHDT and YYEEEE.

The chain recombines TRBV4-1 with TRBJ2-2, with D uncertain. Trimming took 4 bases from V and 6 from J, leaving 12 bases between them. This CDR3 has 14 amino acids. Germline V gene sequence: CDR1 MGHRA, CDR2 YSYEKL. CDR3 coding DNA: TGCGCCAGCAGCCCACGACATGCGGCCGGGGAGCTGTTTTTT. It is translated as CASSPRHAAGELFF.

The chain has TRBV20-1 and TRBJ2-1; 10 bases align to TRBD1. The ends lost 3 bases at V and 10 bases at J; junction bases unmatched: 0. Germline assignment: CDR1 DFQATT and CDR2 SNEGSKA (reference sequence). This CDR3 is built from 11 residues. The CDR3 bases are TGCAGTGCTAGGGACAGGGGGGAGCAGTTCTTC. Protein: CSARDRGEQFF.

In its sample, this clone was seen once. The genes are TRBV6-4 and TRBJ1-1, with D unresolved. The CDR3 length is 13 residues. V lost 3 bases and J 4 bases, leaving 9 bases between the germline ends. CDR1 and CDR2 from the germline V gene are MRHNA and SNTAGT. The CDR3 sequence: CASSEGRGTEAFF. The CDR3 nucleotides read TGTGCCAGCAGTGAAGGAAGAGGCACTGAAGCTTTCTTT.

This chain connects TRBV4-1 to TRBJ1-6; 8 bases line up with TRBD1. In germline, CDR1 is MGHRA, CDR2 YSYEKL. Germline trimming cut 0 bases from V and 1 base from J; bases unmatched to any gene: 2. This CDR3 has 17 residues. CDR3 sequence: CASSQETGESYNSPLHF. In DNA, the CDR3 is TGCGCCAGCAGCCAAGAGACAGGGGAGTCCTATAATTCACCCCTCCACTTT.

The chain carries TRBV5-1 and TRBJ2-1, with TRBD2 matching over 10 bases. This CDR3 has 15 residues. The germline gives CDR1 SGHRS, CDR2 YFSETQ. V shed 3 bases and J 7 bases; nucleotides not matched to a gene: 7. The CDR3 reads CASSSLAGGLNEQFF. The CDR3 coding sequence is TGCGCCAGCAGCTCCTTAGCGGGGGGCTTGAATGAGCAGTTCTTC.

The V gene is TRBV7-6, the J gene TRBJ1-4; 9 nucleotides match TRBD1. Germline V gene lookup returns CDR1 SGHVS and CDR2 FNYEAQ. The CDR3 is 16 residues long. J lost 8 bases, V lost 3 bases, and 10 bases had no gene match. CDR3 sequence (DNA): TGTGCCAGCAGCTTGGGACAGGGAGGAGTAGAAGAAAAACTGTTTTTT. Translating gives CASSLGQGGVEEKLFF. Combining the CDR3 with reference TRBV7-6 and TRBJ1-4 gives the whole variable domain GAGVSQSPRYKVTKRGQDVALRCDPISGHVSLYWYRQALGQGPEFLTYFNYEAQQDKSGLPNDRFSAERPEGSISTLTIQRTEQRDSAMYRCASSLGQGGVEEKLFFGSGTQLSVL.

The chain combines TRBV11-2 with TRBJ2-7; D is ambiguous. Germline loops: CDR1 SGHAT, CDR2 FQNNGV. This CDR3 is 14 amino acids long. The V end lost 5 bases, the J end lost 1 base, and 12 bases lay between the germline ends. The CDR3 DNA reads TGTGCCAGCAGCCCCGCGTGGCAGTCCTACGAGCAGTACGTC. Residues: CASSPAWQSYEQYV.

The V call is TRBV5-6, the J call TRBJ2-7; TRBD2 might be the D (5 bases). The ends were cut back, 4 bases at V and 3 bases at J, with 20 bases in the middle. CDR1 SGHDT and CDR2 YYEEEE come from the germline V gene. CDR3 length: 16 amino acids. The CDR3 nucleotides are TGTGCCAGCAGCCGAACTGACGGCGGGTTGGGCTACGAGCAGTACGTC. As protein: CASSRTDGGLGYEQYV.